This record concerns one T cell receptor (beta chain) sequence. The data stem from a study of blood T cell repertoires in COVID-19. V shed 2 bases and J shed 11 bases, with 13 bases lying between them. Germline CDR1 and CDR2: SGHVS and FNYEAQ. This CDR3 region has 14 residues. Assay: immunoSEQ multiplex PCR; the TCRdb copy retains only in-frame clones and omits some. The sample includes approximately 170,000 clones, over 75% seen only once; the top ten take approximately 9.9%. This TCR came from a man aged 55-75 years with active or convalescent COVID-19. The sequenced sample was peripheral blood. The chain links TRBV7-6 to TRBJ1-6, with D unclear. As DNA, the CDR3 is TGTGCCAGCAGCTTACAGGAACTGACCCCACCCCTCCACTTT. It encodes CASSLQELTPPLHF.